This note documents a single TCR beta chain sequence. This clone's antigen is unknown. Within one base of it there is no much larger clone, and no base qualities were kept. Participants in the prospective study were enrolled through a virtual design, were aged about 18 to 100 years, and lived in 20 to 30 United States geographic areas. To assign participants to cohorts, the prospective study relied on clinical history that participants themselves reported in a screening survey and a study questionnaire. ImmuneRACE Cohort 3 recovered participants were defined by two consecutive negative NP/OP PCR tests, healthcare professional clearance, or symptom resolution. In the prospective study, whole blood, serum and a nasopharyngeal or oropharyngeal swab were collected from each participant by mobile phlebotomists. Additional blood draws and questionnaires over an approximately 2-month period could optionally be provided by prospective study participants. Prospective study blood samples were shipped either frozen or at room temperature before DNA extraction.

This sample was included in a study of blood T cell repertoires in COVID-19 (TCRdb year 2020). Regarding the research as a whole: The collaborator samples originated in the United States, Italy and Spain and spanned the acute and convalescent phases of COVID-19. The material from the prospective study consisted of cDNA or gDNA derived from T cells, B-cell-depleted T cells, or PBMCs. The dataset comprised deeply sampled blood TCRbeta repertoires from subjects exposed to, actively infected with, or recovered from COVID-19. The repertoires were released in a freely available public database intended as a resource for research on the immune response to SARS-CoV-2. The samples were drawn from the first 160 participants of the ongoing ImmuneRACE study and from more than 1,000 subjects provided by 6 global collaborators. Nearly every sample came with metadata listing a de-identified subject ID, COVID-19 status, age in years and sex. Where HLA class I and class II types were available, the types were taken from metadata supplied by the sample provider, not from assay-based typing.

Measured from the cysteine to the phenylalanine, the CDR3 is 18 residues long. The kept DNA is CDR3 alone, 54 bases in frame from the first base. The germline V gene provides CDR1 MDHEN and CDR2 SYDVKM. Ends trimmed: V by 6 bases, J by 0 bases; bases unmatched to a gene: 13. TCRbeta CDR3 regions were amplified from genomic DNA using the immunoSEQ Assay, a bias-controlled multiplex PCR. Turning to the authors' computational methods: The number of nucleated cells in each sample was estimated from the amplification of reference gene primers within the assay. To quantify the absolute abundance of each unique TCRbeta CDR3 rearrangement, sequence reads were collapsed and filtered. Productive Simpson clonality was computed per sample as the square root of Simpson's diversity index over productive rearrangements. TCRdb provides this immuneACCESS table in a form limited to in-frame rearrangements. Some clones are lacking; in checked studies, under half of them reflect an unresolved V gene, and why the rest are absent is not known. D and trimming come from the DNA, and the V and J calls and clone size come from that table. The sample includes about 180,000 clones, with 80% to 90% observed a single time. 9% to 10% of the sample is in the top ten clones.

Points the paper makes about the study in general: How much clinical and demographic metadata was included differed by source and by participant, and the metadata was provided uncurated.

The sequence links TRBV28 to TRBJ1-2; 10 central bases correspond to TRBD1. Material for sequencing was PBMCs or T cells enriched from blood (not recorded which). The receptor was derived from a woman between 18 and 29 years old who had recovered from COVID-19. The CDR3 protein: CASSPTRDRGKPNYGYTF. DNA sequence: TGTGCCAGCAGCCCCACTCGGGACAGGGGAAAACCTAACTATGGCTACACCTTC.